Below, one T cell receptor beta chain is given with its context. V was trimmed by 4 bases and J by 3 bases, leaving 17 bases between them. Germline CDR1 is SGHNT and CDR2 is YYREEE (reference sequence). CDR3 length: 16 amino acids. Enrolled during active infection, Seattle patients were then followed longitudinally. The record originates from a study of blood T cell repertoires in COVID-19. Study information: Researchers got acute and convalescent COVID-19 samples from the United States, Italy and Spain.

In the authors' methods: The assay estimated nucleated cells by amplifying reference gene primers. Generated by immunoSEQ multiplex PCR, the TCRdb table keeps only in-frame clones and is missing some. That table furnishes V, J and clone size, whereas the DNA furnished D and trimming. The sample lists nearly 350,000 clones, over 80% seen once, with 6% to 7% in the top ten. The material sequenced was peripheral blood. The chain links TRBV5-4 to TRBJ1-5; D is ambiguous. The sequence was collected from a woman aged 50 to 60 with COVID-19, enrolled during active disease. The CDR3 reads CASSNQENHLNQPQHF. In nucleotides, the CDR3 is TGTGCCAGCAGCAATCAAGAGAACCACCTCAATCAGCCCCAGCATTTT.